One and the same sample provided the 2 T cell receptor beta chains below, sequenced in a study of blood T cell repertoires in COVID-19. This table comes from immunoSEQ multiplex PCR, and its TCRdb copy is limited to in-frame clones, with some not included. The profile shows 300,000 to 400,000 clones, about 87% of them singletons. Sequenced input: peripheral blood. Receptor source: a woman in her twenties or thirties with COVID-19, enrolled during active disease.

CDR3 DNA: TGTGCCAGCAGCCTAGGACAGGGATTGAACACTGAAGCTTTCTTT. Its protein is CASSLGQGLNTEAFF. The genes are TRBV7-6 and TRBJ1-1; 8 bases map to TRBD1. This CDR3 is 15 amino acids long. With V trimmed by 5 bases and J by 0 bases, 5 bases remained unmatched. Germline assignment: CDR1 SGHVS and CDR2 FNYEAQ.

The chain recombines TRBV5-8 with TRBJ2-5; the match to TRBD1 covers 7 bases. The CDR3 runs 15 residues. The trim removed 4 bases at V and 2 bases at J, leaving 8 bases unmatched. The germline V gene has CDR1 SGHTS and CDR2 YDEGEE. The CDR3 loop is CASSLGTANQETQYF. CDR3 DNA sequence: TGTGCCAGCAGCCTAGGGACAGCGAATCAAGAGACCCAGTACTTC.